This T cell receptor (beta chain) originates from a study of CD8 T cells in ankylosing spondylitis. Libraries for TCR beta were made by quantitative 5'-RACE with molecular barcodes. TCRdb fed the 5' RACE reads into MiXCR, producing one record per CDR3 protein. The sample carries under 200,000 distinct CDR3 sequences, 10% to 15% recorded once. Germline values: CDR1 LGHNA, CDR2 YSLEER. V lost 0 bases to trimming and J lost 7 bases; unmatched junction nucleotides: 6. This CDR3 comprises 16 residues. This clonotype was seen at least ten times. The antigen remains undetermined. Broader study findings: In the blood and synovial fluid of reactive arthritis, some motif variants had been previously reported. There was reportedly significant enrichment of clones that were disease-linked in matched ankylosing spondylitis synovial fluid.

The chain joins TRBV4-3 to TRBJ2-1; TRBD2 matches at 10 bases. Specimen: blood, either unsorted or a sorted T cell fraction (not recorded which). This receptor was identified in a female donor with ankylosing spondylitis or in good health (not recorded which). CDR3 in amino acids: CASSQDPSGSFNEQFF. DNA for the CDR3: TGCGCCAGCAGCCAAGATCCTAGCGGGAGCTTTAATGAGCAGTTCTTC.